These 19 T cell receptor beta chains originate from one sample sequenced in a study of T cell responses to AZD1222 COVID-19 vaccine. Sequenced by immunoSEQ multiplex PCR; TCRdb stores in-frame clones only, minus some. Of about 130,000 clones listed, around 92% were seen once; the top ten hold 1.5% to 1.7%. Source: peripheral blood, taken on day 0 of AZD1222 vaccination. These receptors were taken from an adult in good health.

This clone appeared a single time. This chain uses TRBV23-1 with TRBJ1-6; D might be TRBD1 (6 bases). Being an ORF, TRBV23-1 has a function that is uncertain. With 2 bases removed from V and 9 bases from J, the gap between germline ends came to 20 bases. The CDR3 length is 17 residues. The CDR3 sequence: CASSQPNGGPSFSPLHF. CDR3 DNA sequence: TGCGCCAGCAGTCAACCCAATGGGGGGCCTTCGTTTTCACCCCTCCACTTT.

The V and J genes are TRBV7-9 and TRBJ2-7; TRBD2 aligns across 12 bases. Trimming cost V 1 base and J 0 bases; bases outside gene matches: 10. Germline V gene data show CDR1 as SEHNR and CDR2 as FQNEAQ (reference sequence). The CDR3 spans 19 residues. CDR3 sequence: CASSLGAGLAGLRSYEQYF. For the CDR3, the DNA is TGTGCCAGCAGCTTAGGGGCCGGACTAGCGGGGCTCCGCTCCTACGAGCAGTACTTC.

The chain employs TRBV6-5 and TRBJ2-3, with 8 bases lining up with TRBD1. CDR1 is MNHEY and CDR2 is SVGAGI in the germline V gene. J gave up 3 bases and V 7 bases, and 3 bases lay outside the gene matches. The CDR3 extends over 13 amino acids. The CDR3, as DNA: TGTGCCAGCACCACAGGGGGGACAGATACGCAGTATTTT. It translates to CASTTGGTDTQYF.

V and J are TRBV13 and TRBJ1-2; the D gene is possibly TRBD1 (5 bases). Germline loops: CDR1 PRHDT, CDR2 FYEKMQ (reference sequence). CDR3 length: 14 residues. V was pared by 5 bases and J by 6 bases, with 16 bases between. The CDR3 coding sequence is TGTGCCAGCAGCCCGATGGACATTCCGAATGGCTACACCTTC. Residues: CASSPMDIPNGYTF.

This clone has only one observation. The chain carries TRBV11-2 and TRBJ2-3; D ambiguous. CDR3 length equals 13 residues. Between the trimmed V and J ends, which lost 6 bases and 6 bases, there was a span of 13 bases. From germline, CDR1 is SGHAT and CDR2 FQNNGV. CDR3 bases: TGTGCCAGCAGTTGGACCCCGCCGGATACGCAGTATTTT. Residues: CASSWTPPDTQYF.

The CDR3 region is CASSLWGSGYTF. The CDR3 nucleotides read TGTGCCAGCAGCTTATGGGGTAGTGGCTACACCTTC. The J gene is TRBJ1-2, the V gene TRBV5-6; D call uncertain. Germline loops: CDR1 SGHDT, CDR2 YYEEEE. The CDR3 totals 12 residues. V was cut by 2 bases and J by 7 bases, with 9 bases left in between.

This chain uses TRBV2 with TRBJ2-5; TRBD2 aligns across 8 bases. Germline loops: CDR1 SNHLY, CDR2 FYNNEI. Trimming at V came to 2 bases and at J to 3 bases, leaving 5 bases not matched to a gene. The CDR3 loop spans 15 amino acids. This CDR3 is CASSENSGTEETQYF. The CDR3 DNA reads as TGTGCCAGCAGTGAAAATAGCGGGACCGAAGAGACCCAGTACTTC.

The rearrangement links TRBV2 to TRBJ2-3; no clear D gene. In germline, CDR1 is SNHLY, CDR2 FYNNEI. Trimming took 6 bases from V and 3 from J, leaving 4 bases between them. CDR3 length: 11 amino acids. Here the CDR3 DNA reads TGTGCCAGCAGGAGTACAGATACGCAGTATTTT. This translates into CASRSTDTQYF.

The V gene is TRBV24-1, the J gene TRBJ2-7; D is tentatively TRBD1 or TRBD2 (5 bases each). V was trimmed by 4 bases and J by 2 bases, leaving 14 bases between them. Germline loops: CDR1 KGHDR, CDR2 SFDVKD. This CDR3 region has 15 residues. CDR3 nucleotide sequence: TGTGCCACCAGTGACCACCCCCAGGGACCCTACGAGCAGTACTTC. Translation gives CATSDHPQGPYEQYF.

The chain recombines TRBV24-1 with TRBJ1-2; D might be TRBD1 (6 bases). The CDR3 covers 15 residues. The germline gives CDR1 KGHDR, CDR2 SFDVKD. V was clipped by 3 bases and J by 5 bases, with 15 bases between them. Here the CDR3 reads CATSDGGQGWYGYTF. The CDR3 DNA reads TGTGCCACCAGTGATGGTGGGCAGGGGTGGTATGGCTACACCTTC.

The J gene is TRBJ2-2, the V gene TRBV3-1 (or the pseudogene TRBV3-2); 8 positions agree with TRBD2. CDR1 and CDR2 from the germline V gene are LGHDT and YNNKEL (reference sequence). This CDR3 is 18 amino acids long. V shed 1 base, J shed 5 bases, and the junction held 12 bases outside the gene matches. The CDR3 spells CASSQAFLSGTPTGELFF. In DNA form, the CDR3 reads TGTGCCAGCAGCCAAGCTTTTCTTAGCGGGACTCCGACCGGGGAGCTGTTTTTT.

This sequence joins TRBV4-3 and TRBJ2-7; 7 bases map to TRBD2. CDR3 length: 16 amino acids. Germline V gene data show CDR1 as LGHNA and CDR2 as YSLEER. V shed 0 bases, J shed 1 base, and the junction held 6 bases outside the gene matches. Written as DNA, the CDR3 is TGCGCCAGCAGCCAAGATCCCGGGCGGGAGTCCTACGAGCAGTACTTC. Residues: CASSQDPGRESYEQYF.

The V and J genes are TRBV28 and TRBJ1-2, with TRBD1 as a possible D gene (5 bases). Between the trimmed V and J ends, which lost 2 bases and 6 bases, there was a span of 16 bases. In germline, CDR1 is MDHEN, CDR2 SYDVKM. The CDR3 runs 15 residues. CDR3 DNA: TGTGCCAGCAGTTTACAGGGCAGCCTTGGGGATGGCTACACCTTC. This translates into CASSLQGSLGDGYTF.

The chain is built from TRBV4-3 and TRBJ2-2; D is ambiguous. This CDR3 comprises 15 residues. Germline V gives CDR1 LGHNA, CDR2 YSLEER. Trimming removed 0 bases at V and 4 bases at J, with 9 bases between. The CDR3 nucleotides are TGCGCCAGCAGCCAAGACGTCACGGTCACCGGGGAGCTGTTTTTT. Protein product: CASSQDVTVTGELFF.

The genes are TRBV27 and TRBJ1-5; D ambiguous. The ends were cut back, 3 bases at V and 4 bases at J, with 7 bases in the middle. Germline values: CDR1 MNHEY, CDR2 SMNVEV (reference sequence). The CDR3 runs 13 residues. As DNA, the CDR3 is TGTGCCAGCAGTTTCGGGTGGAATCAGCCCCAGCATTTT. It translates to CASSFGWNQPQHF.

This clone was seen at least ten times. V is TRBV18 and J is TRBJ1-5; D may be TRBD1 (5 bases). Deletions cut 2 bases from V and 4 bases from J, with 18 bases between. The length of the CDR3 is 17 residues. Germline V lookup: CDR1 KGHSH, CDR2 LQKENI. Written as DNA, the CDR3 is TGTGCCAGCTCACCATTTGTCAGCTCGGGGGATAATCAGCCCCAGCATTTT. Amino acid sequence: CASSPFVSSGDNQPQHF.

This chain connects TRBV6-5 to TRBJ2-5; D possibly corresponds to TRBD2 (6 bases). CDR3 length equals 14 residues. Trimming left V 7 bases short and J 1 base short, with 13 bases between. Germline CDR1 is MNHEY and CDR2 is SVGAGI. The CDR3, as DNA: TGTGCCAGCACCTTGAGACTAGGCCAAGAGACCCAGTACTTC. Encoded protein: CASTLRLGQETQYF.

The V and J genes are TRBV27 and TRBJ2-1, with D perhaps TRBD2 (6 bases). The CDR3 spans 14 residues. Germline CDR1 reads MNHEY; CDR2 reads SMNVEV (reference sequence). The V end was cut by 0 bases, the J end by 6 bases, with 9 bases between. CDR3 region: CASSLSQGGNEQFF. In DNA, the CDR3 is TGTGCCAGCAGTTTATCTCAGGGAGGCAATGAGCAGTTCTTC.

The chain couples TRBV24-1 to TRBJ2-7, with a possible D match to TRBD1 (5 bases). This CDR3 region has 16 residues. Trimming shortened V by 3 bases and J by 4 bases, and 18 bases separated the two germline ends. In germline, CDR1 is KGHDR, CDR2 SFDVKD. The CDR3 region is CATSDPAAGKGYEQYF. For the CDR3, the DNA is TGTGCCACCAGTGATCCTGCAGCAGGGAAAGGGTACGAGCAGTACTTC.